The 19 T cell receptor beta chains below were found in one sample sequenced in a study of OX40 agonist ivuxolimab in advanced cancers. TCRdb's copy holds only in-frame clones and misses some; the assay was immunoSEQ multiplex PCR. The sample contains roughly 80,000 clones, approximately 85% of which appear only once. The sample was CD4+ or CD8+ T cells sorted from blood, taken in a trial of the OX40 agonist ivuxolimab. The origin of the receptors is an adult with an advanced solid tumor such as melanoma, head and neck, liver or kidney cancer.

The V and J genes are TRBV2 and TRBJ2-1; TRBD2 agrees at 9 bases. The trim removed 3 bases at V and 2 bases at J, leaving 2 bases unmatched. Germline lookup yields CDR1 SNHLY and CDR2 FYNNEI. There are 15 residues in the CDR3. The CDR3 coding sequence is TGTGCCAGCAGTGATGCGGGAGGGCCCTACAATGAGCAGTTCTTC. Its protein is CASSDAGGPYNEQFF. Full variable domain (outside the CDR3, taken from reference TRBV2 and TRBJ2-1): EPEVTQTPSHQVTQMGQEVILRCVPISNHLYFYWYRQILGQKVEFLVSFYNNEISEKSEIFDDQFSVERPDGSNFTLKIRSTKLEDSAMYFCASSDAGGPYNEQFFGPGTRLTVL.

This chain uses TRBV7-3 with TRBJ2-1; possibly TRBD2 for D (7 bases). V was cut by 5 bases and J by 9 bases, with 14 bases left in between. CDR3 length equals 13 residues. The germline CDR1 and CDR2 sequences are SGHTA and FQGTGA. The CDR3, as DNA: TGTGCCAGCAGCCAGGTGGGAGGGGGTGAGCAGTTCTTC. The encoded protein is CASSQVGGGEQFF.

In nucleotides, the CDR3 is TGCGCCAGCAGCTTTAGCGGGACGGGCGGGGAGCTGTTTTTT. Translation gives CASSFSGTGGELFF. The V call is TRBV5-1, the J call TRBJ2-2, with 8 positions matching TRBD2. This CDR3 comprises 14 residues. The germline gives CDR1 SGHRS, CDR2 YFSETQ. Germline trimming cut 2 bases from V and 7 bases from J; bases unmatched to any gene: 4.

The chain has TRBV4-2 and TRBJ1-2; tentative D call: TRBD1 (5 bases). V was shortened by 0 bases and J by 7 bases, with 12 bases between the two germline ends. Germline assignment: CDR1 LGHNA and CDR2 YNFKEQ. CDR3 length equals 14 residues. The CDR3 loop is CASSQDQGTGGYTF. The CDR3, as DNA: TGTGCCAGCAGCCAAGACCAGGGTACAGGTGGCTACACCTTC.

The V call is TRBV15, the J call TRBJ1-5; D may be TRBD1 (6 bases). The length of the CDR3 is 15 residues. The ends were cut back, 4 bases at V and 4 bases at J, with 14 bases in the middle. Germline V CDR1 and CDR2: LNHNV, YYDKDF (reference sequence). The chain's CDR3 is CATSKKGGMNQPQHF. DNA of the CDR3: TGTGCCACCAGCAAAAAGGGGGGGATGAATCAGCCCCAGCATTTT.

This clone appeared a single time. The V gene is TRBV10-3, the J gene TRBJ2-5, with 7 bases fitting TRBD1. The end of the DNA fits TRBJ2-7 better, so the J call may be wrong. This CDR3 has 19 residues. Germline CDR1 is ENHRY and CDR2 is SYGVKD. The CDR3 protein is CAISISRTGGTLLSYEQYF. The CDR3, as DNA: TGTGCCATCAGTATCTCCAGGACAGGCGGAACTCTTCTCTCCTACGAGCAGTACTTC.

This chain links TRBV14 with TRBJ2-2; D is unclear. The length of the CDR3 is 15 residues. V was pared by 0 bases and J by 6 bases, with 11 bases between. CDR1 is SGHDN, CDR2 FVKESK, per germline. CDR3 nucleotides: TGTGCCAGCAGCCAAGAGCTTAGAGATCCCGGGGAGCTGTTTTTT. It codes for CASSQELRDPGELFF.

This clone showed up just once. The gene calls are TRBV7-3 and TRBJ1-2; 10 bases map to TRBD1. Looked up from germline, CDR1 is SGHTA and CDR2 is FQGTGA. CDR3 size: 14 residues. After removal of 2 bases from V and 8 bases from J, the junction contained 5 bases not matched to a gene. CDR3 DNA: TGTGCCAGCAGCTTATCAGGACAGGGGGAGGGCTACACCTTC. It translates to CASSLSGQGEGYTF.

CDR3 nucleotide sequence: TGTGCCAGCAGCGCTCGGGGACAGGCCTATGGCTACACCTTC. Its translation is CASSARGQAYGYTF. This sequence joins TRBV7-2 and TRBJ1-2; 8 bases line up with TRBD1. The CDR3 is made up of 14 amino acids. V dropped 5 bases and J dropped 4; count of bases not matched to a gene: 6. Germline CDR1 and CDR2: SGHTA and FQGNSA.

V is TRBV19 and J is TRBJ2-3; no clear D gene. CDR1 is LNHDA and CDR2 is SQIVND in the germline V gene (reference sequence). CDR3 length equals 16 residues. Trimming took 4 bases from V and 1 from J, leaving 15 bases between them. CDR3 region: CASSTFGGSGTDTQYF. For the CDR3, the DNA is TGTGCCAGTAGTACCTTCGGCGGTTCAGGCACAGATACGCAGTATTTT.

The chain is built from TRBV19 and TRBJ1-6; unclear D gene. In germline, CDR1 is LNHDA, CDR2 SQIVND (reference sequence). This CDR3 spans 13 amino acids. Trimming stripped 1 base from V and 8 bases from J, with 6 bases between. As DNA, the CDR3 is TGTGCCAGTAGTATAGCGAGGGATTCACCCCTCCACTTT. Encoded protein: CASSIARDSPLHF.

The chain has TRBV5-4 and TRBJ2-2; 14 positions match TRBD2. V trimming: 2 bases; J trimming: 9 bases; junction bases outside the gene matches: 6. The CDR3 consists of 16 residues. Germline-derived CDR1 and CDR2 are SGHNT and YYREEE (reference sequence). The CDR3 loop is CASSFDGTSGRRELFF. The CDR3 DNA reads as TGTGCCAGCAGCTTTGACGGGACTAGCGGGAGAAGGGAGCTGTTTTTT.

Turning to this clone: The sample contains more than one DNA sequence encoding this CDR3. The chain couples TRBV19 to TRBJ1-5, with 11 bases identical to TRBD1. This CDR3 is 16 amino acids long. Germline trimming cut 9 bases from V and 2 bases from J; bases unmatched to any gene: 9. CDR1 is LNHDA and CDR2 is SQIVND in the germline V gene (reference sequence). The DNA for the CDR3 is TGTGCCAGCTGGACAGGGGGCCTACCGGGCAATCAGCCCCAGCATTTT. It translates to CASWTGGLPGNQPQHF.

The genes are TRBV19 and TRBJ1-2; 8 nucleotides match TRBD1. With V trimmed by 11 bases and J by 6 bases, 11 bases remained unmatched. CDR3 size: 13 residues. The germline CDR1 and CDR2 sequences are LNHDA and SQIVND (reference sequence). CDR3 nucleotides: TGTGCCTCAACGGACAGGGTATCACATGGCTACACCTTC. Residues: CASTDRVSHGYTF.

J is TRBJ2-3 and V is TRBV29-1; D tentatively reads TRBD1 or TRBD2 (6 bases each). The CDR3 is 18 residues long. Trimming removed 5 bases from V and 4 bases from J, with 28 bases in between. Germline V lookup: CDR1 SQVTM, CDR2 ANQGSEA. CDR3 amino acids: CSVSAGTSPGRFSDTQYF. CDR3 bases: TGCAGCGTTTCGGCGGGGACATCCCCAGGACGGTTCTCAGATACGCAGTATTTT.

V usage is TRBV7-9 and J usage is TRBJ1-1; TRBD1 matches 11 bases. The V and J ends lost 5 bases and 4 bases, in that order; junction bases with no gene match: 15. This CDR3 spans 18 amino acids. The germline gives CDR1 SEHNR, CDR2 FQNEAQ (reference sequence). Written as DNA, the CDR3 is TGTGCCAGCAGCCAGTGGGGACAGGGGGGCGCGGTAATCACTGAAGCTTTCTTT. Translated: CASSQWGQGGAVITEAFF.

The chain has TRBV9 and TRBJ1-2; the match to TRBD1 covers 7 bases. Germline V gives CDR1 SGDLS, CDR2 YYNGEE. V lost 3 bases and J lost 7; bases outside the gene matches: 12. The CDR3 is 15 residues long. CDR3 sequence (DNA): TGTGCCAGCAGCGGAAGGAATTTAGGGGGCTCTGGCTACACCTTC. Encoded protein: CASSGRNLGGSGYTF.

The V gene is TRBV19, the J gene TRBJ1-2; 9 nucleotides align to TRBD1. The ends lost 5 bases at V and 8 bases at J; junction bases unmatched: 6. CDR1 and CDR2 from the germline V gene are LNHDA and SQIVND (reference sequence). The CDR3 length is 13 residues. The CDR3 nucleotides are TGTGCCAGTAGTCCGGGACAGGGAAACGGCTACACCTTC. This codes for CASSPGQGNGYTF.

The chain employs TRBV6-4 and TRBJ2-1, with 9 nucleotides matching TRBD2. This CDR3 has 16 amino acids. V trimming: 3 bases; J trimming: 7 bases; junction bases outside the gene matches: 10. Germline-derived CDR1 and CDR2 are MRHNA and SNTAGT. CDR3 bases: TGTGCCAGCAGTGAAGGTGGCGGGAGGGCCTGGAATGAGCAGTTCTTC. It codes for CASSEGGGRAWNEQFF.